Sequencing of this T cell receptor beta chain was carried out in a study of cytomegalovirus exposure and HLA in healthy donors. Study results and caveats: Cytomegalovirus-associated TCR beta chains were listed, numbering under 200. Follow-up analysis later connected one missense variant in DCLRE1C with trimming of TCR beta V- and J-genes. Equally common other TCR beta chains were less clonally expanded than HLA-associated ones, a later analysis found.

V dropped 5 bases and J dropped 2; count of bases not matched to a gene: 5. Germline CDR1 reads MNHNS; CDR2 reads SASEGT. This CDR3 has 15 residues. Amplification used 60 Vbeta primers and 13 Jbeta primers. Produced via immunoSEQ multiplex PCR; TCRdb's table is partial and in-frame only. The table lists about 60,000 clones, less than 85% of them singletons. In its sample, this clone was seen a few times. Its cognate antigen is unknown. Sequencing was carried out using PBMCs. This clonotype was obtained from a woman aged 55 to 70 in good health and CMV-seropositive. The rearrangement joins TRBV6-1 to TRBJ2-3; 9 bases agree with TRBD2. The CDR3 is CASSPLAGYTDTQYF. CDR3 DNA: TGTGCCAGCAGTCCACTAGCGGGCTACACAGATACGCAGTATTTT.